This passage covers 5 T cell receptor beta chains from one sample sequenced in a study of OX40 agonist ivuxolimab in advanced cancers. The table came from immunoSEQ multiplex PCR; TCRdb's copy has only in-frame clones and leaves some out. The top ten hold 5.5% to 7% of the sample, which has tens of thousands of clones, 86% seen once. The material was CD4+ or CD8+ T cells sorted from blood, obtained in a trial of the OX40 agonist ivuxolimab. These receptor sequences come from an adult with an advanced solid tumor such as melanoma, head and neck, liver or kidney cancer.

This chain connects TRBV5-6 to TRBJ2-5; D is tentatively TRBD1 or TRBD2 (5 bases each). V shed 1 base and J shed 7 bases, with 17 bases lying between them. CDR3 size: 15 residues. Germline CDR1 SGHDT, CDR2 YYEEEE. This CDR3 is CASSLWGPPARTQYF. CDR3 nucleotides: TGTGCCAGCAGCTTGTGGGGACCCCCCGCTAGGACCCAGTACTTC.

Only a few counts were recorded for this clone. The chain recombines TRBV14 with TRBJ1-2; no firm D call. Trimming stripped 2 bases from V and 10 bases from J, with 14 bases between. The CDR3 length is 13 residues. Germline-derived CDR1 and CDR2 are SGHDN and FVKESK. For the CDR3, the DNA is TGTGCCAGCAGCCAAAGTAGGGTGATGGACTACACCTTC. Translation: CASSQSRVMDYTF. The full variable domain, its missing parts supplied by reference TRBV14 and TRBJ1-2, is EAGVTQFPSHSVIEKGQTVTLRCDPISGHDNLYWYRRVMGKEIKFLLHFVKESKQDESGMPNNRFLAERTGGTYSTLKVQPAELEDSGVYFCASSQSRVMDYTFGSGTRLTVV.

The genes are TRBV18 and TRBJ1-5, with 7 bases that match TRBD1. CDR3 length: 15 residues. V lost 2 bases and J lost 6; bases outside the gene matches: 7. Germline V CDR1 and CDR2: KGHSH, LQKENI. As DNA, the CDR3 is TGTGCCAGCTCACCAACGACAGGGAATGGTCAGCCCCAGCATTTT. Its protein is CASSPTTGNGQPQHF.

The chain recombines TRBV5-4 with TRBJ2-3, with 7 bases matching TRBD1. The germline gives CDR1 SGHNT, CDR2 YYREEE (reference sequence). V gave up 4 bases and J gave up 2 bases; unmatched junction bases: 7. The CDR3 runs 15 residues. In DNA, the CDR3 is TGTGCCAGCAGCACGGGACAGACCTCCACAGATACGCAGTATTTT. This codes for CASSTGQTSTDTQYF.

The CDR3 loop reads CAWGASGELFF. CDR3 coding DNA: TGTGCCTGGGGGGCCTCCGGGGAGCTGTTTTTT. This chain uses TRBV30 with TRBJ2-2, with a possible D match to TRBD1 (5 bases). The CDR3 totals 11 residues. Trimming left V 5 bases short and J 6 bases short, with 7 bases between. Germline V lookup: CDR1 GTSNPN, CDR2 SVGIG (reference sequence).